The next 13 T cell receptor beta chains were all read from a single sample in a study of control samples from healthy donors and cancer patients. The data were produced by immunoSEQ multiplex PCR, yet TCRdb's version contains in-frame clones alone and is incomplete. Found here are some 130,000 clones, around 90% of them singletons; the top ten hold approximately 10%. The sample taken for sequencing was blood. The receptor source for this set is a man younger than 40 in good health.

Here the CDR3 DNA reads TGTGCCAGCAGTTCAGGGGGCGGTAATCAGCCCCAGCATTTT. Translation gives CASSSGGGNQPQHF. The J gene is TRBJ1-5, the V gene TRBV28; 8 bases map to TRBD1. After removal of 4 bases from V and 4 bases from J, the junction contained 3 bases not matched to a gene. From germline, CDR1 is MDHEN and CDR2 SYDVKM. The CDR3 runs to 14 residues.

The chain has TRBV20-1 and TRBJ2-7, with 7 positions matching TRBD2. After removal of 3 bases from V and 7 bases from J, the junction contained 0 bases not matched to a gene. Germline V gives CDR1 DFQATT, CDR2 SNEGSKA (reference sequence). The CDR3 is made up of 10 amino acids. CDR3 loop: CSARGGEQYF. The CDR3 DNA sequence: TGCAGTGCTAGGGGAGGGGAGCAGTACTTC.

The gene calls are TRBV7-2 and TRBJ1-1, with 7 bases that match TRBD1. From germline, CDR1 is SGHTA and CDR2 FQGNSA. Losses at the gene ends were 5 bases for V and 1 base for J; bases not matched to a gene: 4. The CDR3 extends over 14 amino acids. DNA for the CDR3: TGTGCCAGCAGCCCGGGACAGCGGAACACTGAAGCTTTCTTT. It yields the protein CASSPGQRNTEAFF.

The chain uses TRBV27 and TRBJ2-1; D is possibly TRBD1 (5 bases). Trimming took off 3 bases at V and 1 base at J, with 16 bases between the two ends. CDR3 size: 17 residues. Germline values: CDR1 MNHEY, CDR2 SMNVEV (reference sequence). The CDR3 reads CASSFGRGIASYNEQFF. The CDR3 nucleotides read TGTGCCAGCAGTTTTGGAAGGGGAATAGCATCCTACAATGAGCAGTTCTTC.

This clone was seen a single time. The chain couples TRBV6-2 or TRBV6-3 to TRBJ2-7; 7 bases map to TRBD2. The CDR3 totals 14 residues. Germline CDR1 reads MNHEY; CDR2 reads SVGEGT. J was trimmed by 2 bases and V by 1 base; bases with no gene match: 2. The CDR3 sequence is CASSYFAGAYEQYF. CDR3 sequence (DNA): TGTGCCAGCAGTTACTTTGCGGGAGCCTACGAGCAGTACTTC.

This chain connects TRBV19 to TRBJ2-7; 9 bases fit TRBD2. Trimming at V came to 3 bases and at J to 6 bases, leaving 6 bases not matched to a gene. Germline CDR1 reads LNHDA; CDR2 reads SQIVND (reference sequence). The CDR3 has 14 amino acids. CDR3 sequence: CASSMSGTSIEQYF. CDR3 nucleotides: TGTGCCAGTAGTATGAGCGGGACTAGCATCGAGCAGTACTTC.

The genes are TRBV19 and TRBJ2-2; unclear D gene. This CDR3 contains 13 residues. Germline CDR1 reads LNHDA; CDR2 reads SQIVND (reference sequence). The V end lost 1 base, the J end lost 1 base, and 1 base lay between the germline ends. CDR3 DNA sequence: TGTGCCAGTAGTATAGGGAACACCGGGGAGCTGTTTTTT. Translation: CASSIGNTGELFF. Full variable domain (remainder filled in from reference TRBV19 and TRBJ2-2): DGGITQSPKYLFRKEGQNVTLSCEQNLNHDAMYWYRQDPGQGLRLIYYSQIVNDFQKGDIAEGYSVSREKKESFPLTVTSAQKNPTAFYLCASSIGNTGELFFGEGSRLTVL.

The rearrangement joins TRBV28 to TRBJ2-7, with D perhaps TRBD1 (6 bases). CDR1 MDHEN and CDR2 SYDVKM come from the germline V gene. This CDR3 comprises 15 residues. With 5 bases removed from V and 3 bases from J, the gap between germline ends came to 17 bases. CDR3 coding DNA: TGTGCCAGCAGTCCTAACCCGGGACAATACTACGAGCAGTACTTC. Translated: CASSPNPGQYYEQYF.

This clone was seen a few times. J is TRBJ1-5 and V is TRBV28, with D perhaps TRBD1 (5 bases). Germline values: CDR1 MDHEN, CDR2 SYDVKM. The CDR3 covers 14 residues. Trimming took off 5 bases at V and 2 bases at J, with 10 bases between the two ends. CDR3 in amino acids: CASSPRGGNQPQHF. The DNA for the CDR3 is TGTGCCAGCAGTCCTAGGGGAGGCAATCAGCCCCAGCATTTT.

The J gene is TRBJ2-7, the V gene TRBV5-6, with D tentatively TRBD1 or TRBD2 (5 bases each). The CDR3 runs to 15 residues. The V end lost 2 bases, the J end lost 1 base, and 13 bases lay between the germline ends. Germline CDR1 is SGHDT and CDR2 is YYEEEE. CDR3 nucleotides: TGTGCCAGCAGCTTAGCCCCGGGACCTTCCTACGAGCAGTACTTC. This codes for CASSLAPGPSYEQYF.

The CDR3 coding sequence is TGCGCCAGCAGTGAGTTAAACAGGGGGAGCTCCTACGAGCAGTACTTC. Translated, it gives CASSELNRGSSYEQYF. The chain joins TRBV10-2 to TRBJ2-7; 8 nucleotides agree with TRBD1. Germline CDR1 reads WSHSY; CDR2 reads SAAADI. This CDR3 spans 16 amino acids. Losses at the gene ends were 1 base for V and 0 bases for J; bases not matched to a gene: 5.

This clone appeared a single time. DNA of the CDR3: TGTGCCAGCAGCTTCTCAGCATATAATTCACCCCTCCACTTT. This encodes CASSFSAYNSPLHF. The chain carries TRBV11-2 and TRBJ1-6; D is ambiguous. CDR1 SGHAT and CDR2 FQNNGV come from the germline V gene. The CDR3 spans 14 residues. Deletions cut 3 bases from V and 4 bases from J, with 7 bases between.

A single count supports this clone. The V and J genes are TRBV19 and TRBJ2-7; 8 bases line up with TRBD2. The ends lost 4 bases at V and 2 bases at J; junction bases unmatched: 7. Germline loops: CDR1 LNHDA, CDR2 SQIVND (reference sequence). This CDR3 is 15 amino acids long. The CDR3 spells CASSTGPGLAYEQYF. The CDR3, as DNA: TGTGCCAGTAGTACTGGACCGGGACTAGCCTACGAGCAGTACTTC.